The rows below give T cell receptor beta chains drawn from one sample of a study of post-analysis software for immune sequencing data. One entry per CDR3 protein results from TCRdb running MiXCR on the PCR reads. The table records hundreds of thousands of distinct CDR3 sequences, under 70% of them present only once. Sequencing input: blood. These receptors originate from a girl aged 5 to 17 with multiple sclerosis. CDR3s include the opening cysteine and the closing phenylalanine or tryptophan. Fields, in order: V gene, J gene, D gene, clone size, CDR3 DNA, CDR3 protein. The D gene is left open where the match is weak. Clone size is stated in some rows and not others, as once, few, many or a class when expanded.

TRBV12-3/TRBV12-4,TRBJ1-5,TRBD1,.,TGTGCCAGCAGTTACTTAACAGGGGATCAGCCCCAGCATTTT,CASSYLTGDQPQHF
TRBV29-1,TRBJ1-2,.,.,TGCAGCGTTGAAAGGGGGGGCTGGAGCGATGGCTACACCTTC,CSVERGGWSDGYTF
TRBV7-2,TRBJ2-5,TRBD2,.,TGTGCCAGCAGCTTAGGGGGGCTAGCGGGGGGCCTGAACCAAGAGACCCAGTACTTC,CASSLGGLAGGLNQETQYF
TRBV4-2,TRBJ2-3,.,.,TGTGCCAGCAGCCACATACGACAGGCCACAGATACGCAGTATTTT,CASSHIRQATDTQYF
TRBV20-1,TRBJ2-7,TRBD1,.,TGCAGTGCTAGCTTGGGACAGGGCGACGAGCAGTACTTC,CSASLGQGDEQYF
TRBV11-2,TRBJ2-5,TRBD2,.,TGTGCCAGCAGCTTAGATCGCGGGACTAGCAGTGAGACCCAGTACTTC,CASSLDRGTSSETQYF
TRBV12-3/TRBV12-4,TRBJ1-2,.,.,TGTGCCAGCAGTTTGGGCAGACCACTCAACTATGGCTACACCTTC,CASSLGRPLNYGYTF
TRBV7-2,TRBJ2-5,.,few,TGTGCCAGCAGCGTTAGGGGGGCGGGGCTCCAAGAGACCCAGTACTTC,CASSVRGAGLQETQYF
TRBV9,TRBJ2-6,.,.,TGTGCCAGCAGCGTAGCTACGGGAGCCGGGGCCAACGTCCTGACTTTC,CASSVATGAGANVLTF
TRBV6-5,TRBJ2-3,.,.,TGTGCCAGCAGTCTAGGGTCCAGTCTGAGCGATACGCAGTATTTT,CASSLGSSLSDTQYF
TRBV20-1,TRBJ2-7,TRBD1,.,TGCAGTGCTTCACAGGGGTCAGGGGACGAGCAGTACTTC,CSASQGSGDEQYF
TRBV7-3,TRBJ2-3,.,.,TGTGCCAGCAGCTTAATGTCTACCACAGATACGCAGTATTTT,CASSLMSTTDTQYF
TRBV5-1,TRBJ1-1,.,.,TGCGCCAGCAGCCCGACGGCAGGGGAAAGAACTGAAGCTTTCTTT,CASSPTAGERTEAFF
TRBV7-2,TRBJ2-7,.,few,TGTGCCAGCAGCCTCCGGGGCGCGGCCTACGAGCAGTACTTC,CASSLRGAAYEQYF
TRBV6-6,TRBJ2-7,TRBD2,.,TGTGCCAGCAGCCCCCTTACTAGCGGGCTCTCCTACGAGCAGTACTTC,CASSPLTSGLSYEQYF
TRBV25-1,TRBJ1-4,.,.,TGTGTCAGCAGTGAATCGGACTCCAAACTGTTTTTT,CVSSESDSKLFF
TRBV15,TRBJ1-2,.,few,TGTGCCACCAGCAGAGATCAAGAGGGACGGATGTATGGCTACACCTTC,CATSRDQEGRMYGYTF
TRBV29-1,TRBJ1-2,.,few,TGCAGCTCTGATGGGGGTAGGGATAACTATGGCTACACCTTC,CSSDGGRDNYGYTF
TRBV12-3/TRBV12-4,TRBJ1-5,.,.,TGTGCCAGCCAGTCGAGCAGGGATGGGCAGCCCCAGCATTTT,CASQSSRDGQPQHF
TRBV28,TRBJ2-7,TRBD2,.,TGTGCCAGCAGTCCCGGACTAGAGTGGCAGTACTTC,CASSPGLEWQYF
TRBV9,TRBJ1-1,.,.,TGTGCCAGCAGCGTAGCCCCATCAGGCTCCACTGAAGCTTTCTTT,CASSVAPSGSTEAFF
TRBV12-3/TRBV12-4,TRBJ2-7,TRBD2,.,TGTGCCAGCAGTTTACCCTGGACGGGGGGCTACGAGCAGTACTTC,CASSLPWTGGYEQYF
TRBV7-9,TRBJ2-7,TRBD1,.,TGTGCCGGCAGCTCGGGACAGGGGGACTACGAGCAGTACTTC,CAGSSGQGDYEQYF
TRBV7-9,TRBJ2-1,TRBD1,.,TGTGCCAGCAGACCCGACAGGGCCAATGAGCAGTTCTTC,CASRPDRANEQFF
TRBV7-3,TRBJ2-3,TRBD1,few,TGTGCCAGCAGCCTCGAAGGACAGGGGAGCACAGATACGCAGTATTTT,CASSLEGQGSTDTQYF
TRBV20-1,TRBJ2-1,.,.,TGCAGTGCTAGAGATCTCAATAAGGCTGGACGAGGGTATGAGCAGTTCTTC,CSARDLNKAGRGYEQFF
TRBV7-3,TRBJ2-3,.,.,TGTGCCAGCAGCCAAGGGACCGAAGCTAGCACAGATACGCAGTATTTT,CASSQGTEASTDTQYF
TRBV6-5,TRBJ2-7,TRBD2,.,TGTGCCAGCAGTTCAGCGGGAGAGTTGGACGAGCAGTACTTC,CASSSAGELDEQYF
TRBV21-1,TRBJ1-5,.,.,TGTGCCAGCAGCAAAGACACAAGGAGCAATCAGCCCCAGCATTTT,CASSKDTRSNQPQHF
TRBV29-1,TRBJ2-5,TRBD2,.,TGCAGCGTTGAAAGGACCTCTAGCGGACAAGAGACCCAGTACTTC,CSVERTSSGQETQYF
TRBV6-1,TRBJ1-2,TRBD1,.,TGTGCCAGCAGTGTCCGGGACAGGGGCGATTATGGCTACACCTTC,CASSVRDRGDYGYTF
TRBV15,TRBJ2-4,TRBD2,.,TGTGCCACCAGCAGAGGACTAGCGGAGATCCTAGCCAAAAACATTCAGTACTTC,CATSRGLAEILAKNIQYF
TRBV4-1,TRBJ2-1,.,.,TGCGCCAGCAGCCAAGCCTTGGGGGTCGAGCAGTTCTTC,CASSQALGVEQFF